The present T cell receptor beta chain was sequenced within a study of monozygotic twins with cystic fibrosis. Trimming left V 0 bases short and J 2 bases short, with 9 bases between. Germline CDR1 reads SGDLS; CDR2 reads YYNGEE. The CDR3 loop spans 14 amino acids. Using immunoSEQ multiplex PCR, the repertoire was profiled, and TCRdb retains in-frame clones only, with some absent. The sample yields around 9,800 clones, about 89% seen once. The V and J genes are TRBV9 and TRBJ2-7; perhaps TRBD2 as D (6 bases). The receptor was derived from a boy aged 2-9 years with cystic fibrosis. Sequenced input: blood. CDR3 nucleotide sequence: TGTGCCAGCAGCGTAGGGGGGGACCCCTACGAGCAGTACTTC. This sequence encodes CASSVGGDPYEQYF.